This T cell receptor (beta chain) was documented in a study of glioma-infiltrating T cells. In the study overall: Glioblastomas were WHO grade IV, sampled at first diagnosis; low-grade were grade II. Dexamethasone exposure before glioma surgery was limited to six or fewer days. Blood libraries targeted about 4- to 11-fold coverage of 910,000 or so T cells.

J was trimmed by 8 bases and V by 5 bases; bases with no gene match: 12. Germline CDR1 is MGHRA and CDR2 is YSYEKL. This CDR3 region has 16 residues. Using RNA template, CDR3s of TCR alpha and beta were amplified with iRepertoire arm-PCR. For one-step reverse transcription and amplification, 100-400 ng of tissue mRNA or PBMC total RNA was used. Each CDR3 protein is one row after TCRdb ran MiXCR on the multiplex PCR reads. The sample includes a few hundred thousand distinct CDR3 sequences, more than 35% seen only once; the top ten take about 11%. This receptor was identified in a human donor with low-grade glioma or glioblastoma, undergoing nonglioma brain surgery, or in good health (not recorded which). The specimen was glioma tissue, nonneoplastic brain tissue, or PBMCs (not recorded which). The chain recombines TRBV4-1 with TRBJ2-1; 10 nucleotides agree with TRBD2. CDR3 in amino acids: CASSIYSGRPFDEQFF. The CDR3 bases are TGCGCCAGCAGCATCTATAGCGGGAGGCCCTTCGATGAGCAGTTCTTC.